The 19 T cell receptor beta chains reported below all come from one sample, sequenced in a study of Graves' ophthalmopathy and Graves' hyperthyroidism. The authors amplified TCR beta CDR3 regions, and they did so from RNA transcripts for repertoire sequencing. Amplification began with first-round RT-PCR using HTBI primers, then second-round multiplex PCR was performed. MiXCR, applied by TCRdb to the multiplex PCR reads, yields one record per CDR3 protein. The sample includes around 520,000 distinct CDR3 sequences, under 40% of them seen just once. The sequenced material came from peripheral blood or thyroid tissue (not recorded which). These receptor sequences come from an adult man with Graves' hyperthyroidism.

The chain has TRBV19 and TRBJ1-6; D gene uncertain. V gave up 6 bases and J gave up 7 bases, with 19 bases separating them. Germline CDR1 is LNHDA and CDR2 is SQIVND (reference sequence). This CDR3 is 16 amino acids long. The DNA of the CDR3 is TGTGCCAGTAGCCCGAGACGTTCAGGAAAGAATTCACCCCTCCACTTT. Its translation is CASSPRRSGKNSPLHF.

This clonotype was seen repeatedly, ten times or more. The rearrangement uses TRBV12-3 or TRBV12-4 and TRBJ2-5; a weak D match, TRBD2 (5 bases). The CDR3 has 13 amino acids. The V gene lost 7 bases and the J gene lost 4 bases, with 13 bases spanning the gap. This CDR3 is CASIGGSSETQYF. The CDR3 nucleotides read TGTGCCAGCATCGGTGGGAGCTCAGAGACCCAGTACTTC.

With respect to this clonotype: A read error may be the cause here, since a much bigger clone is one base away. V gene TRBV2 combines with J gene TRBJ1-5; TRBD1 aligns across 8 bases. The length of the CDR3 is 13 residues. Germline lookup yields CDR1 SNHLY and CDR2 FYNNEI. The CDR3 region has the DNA TGTACCAGCAGCGGCAGGGGGCTTCAGCCCCAGCATTTT. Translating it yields CTSSGRGLQPQHF.

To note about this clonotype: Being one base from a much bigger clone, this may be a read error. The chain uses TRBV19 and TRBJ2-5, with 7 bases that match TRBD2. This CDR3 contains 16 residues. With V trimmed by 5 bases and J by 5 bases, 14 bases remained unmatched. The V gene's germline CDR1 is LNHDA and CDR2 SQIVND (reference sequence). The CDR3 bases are TGTGCCAGTAGTGAAGAAGGTGGCGGGAGAGGCGAGACCCAGTACTTC. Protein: CASSEEGGGRGETQYF.

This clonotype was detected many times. The CDR3 here is CASSSNVLAVTYEQYF. Written as DNA, the CDR3 is TGTGCCAGCAGCAGCAATGTACTAGCGGTAACCTACGAGCAGTACTTC. The V call is TRBV9, the J call TRBJ2-7, with 8 bases fitting TRBD2. In germline, CDR1 is SGDLS, CDR2 YYNGEE. This CDR3 region has 16 residues. The junction had 11 bases not matched to a gene; V was cut back by 4 bases and J by 2 bases.

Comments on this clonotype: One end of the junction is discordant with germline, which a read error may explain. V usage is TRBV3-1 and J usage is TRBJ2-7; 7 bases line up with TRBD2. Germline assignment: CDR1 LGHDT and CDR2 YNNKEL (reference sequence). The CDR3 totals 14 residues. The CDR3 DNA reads TGTGCCAGCGGCCAAAGGACTAGCTCCTACGAGCAGTACTTC. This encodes CASGQRTSSYEQYF.

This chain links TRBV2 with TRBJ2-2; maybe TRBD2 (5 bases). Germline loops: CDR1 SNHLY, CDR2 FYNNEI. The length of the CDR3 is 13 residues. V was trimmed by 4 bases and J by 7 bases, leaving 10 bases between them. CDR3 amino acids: CASSGETSGELFF. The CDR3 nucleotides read TGTGCCAGCAGTGGTGAAACTAGCGGGGAGCTGTTTTTT.

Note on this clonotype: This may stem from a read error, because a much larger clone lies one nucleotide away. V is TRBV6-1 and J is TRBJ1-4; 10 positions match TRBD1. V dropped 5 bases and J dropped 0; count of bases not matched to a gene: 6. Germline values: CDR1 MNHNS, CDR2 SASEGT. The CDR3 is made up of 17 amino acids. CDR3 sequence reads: CASSPRQGATTNEKLFF. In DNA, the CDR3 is TGTGCCAGCAGTCCGAGACAGGGGGCGACAACTAATGAAAAACTGTTTTTT.

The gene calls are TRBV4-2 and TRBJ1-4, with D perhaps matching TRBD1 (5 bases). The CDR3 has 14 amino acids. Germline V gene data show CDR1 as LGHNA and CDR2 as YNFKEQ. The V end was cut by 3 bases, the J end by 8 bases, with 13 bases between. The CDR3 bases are TGTGCCAGCAGCCAGGGGGATCGAGCCGAAAAACTGTTTTTT. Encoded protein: CASSQGDRAEKLFF.

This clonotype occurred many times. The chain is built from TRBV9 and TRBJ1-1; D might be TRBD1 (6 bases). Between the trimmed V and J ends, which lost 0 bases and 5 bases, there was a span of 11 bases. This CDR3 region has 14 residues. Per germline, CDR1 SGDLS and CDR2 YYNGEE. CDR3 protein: CASSVEGEGTEAFF. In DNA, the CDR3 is TGTGCCAGCAGCGTAGAGGGGGAGGGGACTGAAGCTTTCTTT. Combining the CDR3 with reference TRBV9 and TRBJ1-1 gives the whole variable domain DSGVTQTPKHLITATGQRVTLRCSPRSGDLSVYWYQQSLDQGLQFLIQYYNGEERAKGNILERFSAQQFPDLHSELNLSSLELGDSALYFCASSVEGEGTEAFFGQGTRLTVV.

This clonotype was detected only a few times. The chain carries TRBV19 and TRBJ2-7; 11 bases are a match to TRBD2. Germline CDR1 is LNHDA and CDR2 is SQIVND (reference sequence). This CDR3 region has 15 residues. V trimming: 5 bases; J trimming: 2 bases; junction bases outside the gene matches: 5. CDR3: CASSQTSGNPYEQYF. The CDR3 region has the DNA TGTGCCAGTAGTCAGACTAGCGGGAACCCCTACGAGCAGTACTTC.

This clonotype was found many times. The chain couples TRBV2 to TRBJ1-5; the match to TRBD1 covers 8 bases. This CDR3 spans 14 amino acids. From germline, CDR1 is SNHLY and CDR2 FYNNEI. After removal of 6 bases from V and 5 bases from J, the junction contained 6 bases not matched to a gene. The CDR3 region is CASRTGVTDQPQHF. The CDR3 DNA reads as TGTGCCAGCAGGACAGGGGTAACGGATCAGCCCCAGCATTTT.

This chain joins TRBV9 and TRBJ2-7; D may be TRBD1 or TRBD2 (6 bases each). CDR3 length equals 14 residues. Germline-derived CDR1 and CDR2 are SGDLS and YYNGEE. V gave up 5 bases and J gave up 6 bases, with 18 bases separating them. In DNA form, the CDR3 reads TGTGCCAGCAGTCGAGTAGGGGGAGGAGGCGAGCAGTACTTC. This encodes CASSRVGGGGEQYF.

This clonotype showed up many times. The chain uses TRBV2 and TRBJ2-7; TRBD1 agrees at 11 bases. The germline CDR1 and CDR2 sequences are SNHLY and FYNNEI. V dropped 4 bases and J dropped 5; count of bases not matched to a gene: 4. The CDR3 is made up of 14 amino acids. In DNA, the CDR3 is TGTGCCAGCAGTGCCGGGACAGGGGGGGACGAGCAGTACTTC. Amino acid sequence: CASSAGTGGDEQYF.

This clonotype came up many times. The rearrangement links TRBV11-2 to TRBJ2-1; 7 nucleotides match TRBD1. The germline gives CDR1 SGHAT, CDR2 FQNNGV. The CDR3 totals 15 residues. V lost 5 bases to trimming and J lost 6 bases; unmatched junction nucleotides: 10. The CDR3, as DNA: TGTGCCAGCAGCCTACTATCGACAGGGAGCAATGAGCAGTTCTTC. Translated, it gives CASSLLSTGSNEQFF.

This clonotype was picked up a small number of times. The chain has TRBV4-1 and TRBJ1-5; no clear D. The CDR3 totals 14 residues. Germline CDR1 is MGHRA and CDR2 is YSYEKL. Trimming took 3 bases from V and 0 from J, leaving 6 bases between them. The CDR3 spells CASSHHVSNQPQHF. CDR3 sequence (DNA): TGCGCCAGCAGCCACCATGTTAGCAATCAGCCCCAGCATTTT.

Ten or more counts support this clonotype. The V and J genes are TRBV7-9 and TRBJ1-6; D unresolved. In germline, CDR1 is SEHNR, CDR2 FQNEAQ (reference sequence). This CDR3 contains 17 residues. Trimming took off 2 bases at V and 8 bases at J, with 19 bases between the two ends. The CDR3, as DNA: TGTGCCAGCAGCTTATTCCCCACCACAGCGCAGTATTCACCCCTCCACTTT. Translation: CASSLFPTTAQYSPLHF.

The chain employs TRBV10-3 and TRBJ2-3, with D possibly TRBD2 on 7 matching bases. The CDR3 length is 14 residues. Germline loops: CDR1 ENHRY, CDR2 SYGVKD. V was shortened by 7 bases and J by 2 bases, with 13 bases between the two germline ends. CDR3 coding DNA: TGTGCCATCATGGGGGGGCAACCCACAGATACGCAGTATTTT. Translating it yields CAIMGGQPTDTQYF.

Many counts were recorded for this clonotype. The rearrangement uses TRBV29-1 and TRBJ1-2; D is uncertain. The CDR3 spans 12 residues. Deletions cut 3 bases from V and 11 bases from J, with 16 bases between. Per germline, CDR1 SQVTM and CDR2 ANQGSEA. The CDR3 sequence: CSVEEGKRKYTF. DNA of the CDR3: TGCAGCGTTGAGGAGGGCAAACGGAAGTACACCTTC.